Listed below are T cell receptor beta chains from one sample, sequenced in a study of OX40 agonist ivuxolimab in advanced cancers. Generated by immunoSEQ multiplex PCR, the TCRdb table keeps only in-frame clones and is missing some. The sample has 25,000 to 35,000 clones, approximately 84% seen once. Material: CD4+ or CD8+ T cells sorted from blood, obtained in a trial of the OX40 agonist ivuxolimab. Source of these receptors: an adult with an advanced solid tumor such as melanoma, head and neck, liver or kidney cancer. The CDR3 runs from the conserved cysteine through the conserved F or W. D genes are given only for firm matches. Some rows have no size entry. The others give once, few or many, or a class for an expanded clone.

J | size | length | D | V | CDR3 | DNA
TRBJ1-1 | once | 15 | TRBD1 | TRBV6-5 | CASSHRGKGNTEAFF | TGTGCCAGCAGTCACAGGGGGAAGGGAAACACTGAAGCTTTCTTT
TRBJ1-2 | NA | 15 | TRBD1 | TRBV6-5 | CASSITPGTGYGYTF | TGTGCCAGCAGCATCACTCCGGGGACAGGCTATGGCTACACCTTC
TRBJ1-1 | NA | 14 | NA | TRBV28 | CASNQGLVNTEAFF | TGTGCCAGCAACCAGGGACTGGTGAACACTGAAGCTTTCTTT
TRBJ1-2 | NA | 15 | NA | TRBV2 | CASESTGTGNYGYTF | TGTGCCAGCGAAAGCACCGGGACGGGGAACTATGGCTACACCTTC
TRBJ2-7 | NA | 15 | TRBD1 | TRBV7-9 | CASSLAGQGNYEQYF | TGTGCCAGCAGCTTAGCCGGACAGGGAAATTACGAGCAGTACTTC
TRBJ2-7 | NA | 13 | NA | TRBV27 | CASSQREFDEQYF | TGTGCCAGCAGCCAGAGGGAGTTCGACGAGCAGTACTTC
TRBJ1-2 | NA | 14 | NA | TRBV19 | CASSIGGNNYGYTF | TGTGCCAGTAGTATAGGCGGGAACAACTATGGCTACACCTTC
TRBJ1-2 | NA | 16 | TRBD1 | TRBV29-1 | CSVEGPRQGVLYGYTF | TGCAGCGTTGAGGGGCCCAGACAGGGTGTGTTGTATGGCTACACCTTC
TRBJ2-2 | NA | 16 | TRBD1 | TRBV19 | CASGKGQGVNTGELFF | TGTGCCAGTGGGAAAGGACAGGGGGTGAACACCGGGGAGCTGTTTTTT
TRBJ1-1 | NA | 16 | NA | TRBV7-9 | CASSLYDSGGGSEAFF | TGTGCCAGCAGTTTATACGACAGCGGGGGCGGGTCTGAAGCTTTCTTT
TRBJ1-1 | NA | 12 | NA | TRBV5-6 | CASSLLGTEAFF | TGTGCCAGCAGCTTGTTGGGCACTGAAGCTTTCTTT
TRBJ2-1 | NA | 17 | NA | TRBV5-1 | CASSPREGGRSYNEQFF | TGCGCCAGCAGCCCTAGGGAGGGGGGGCGCTCCTACAATGAGCAGTTCTTC
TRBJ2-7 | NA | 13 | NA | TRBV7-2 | CAKGKGGANEQYF | TGTGCTAAAGGGAAGGGCGGGGCGAACGAGCAGTACTTC
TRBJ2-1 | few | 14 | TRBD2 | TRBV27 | CASSLYGGAWGQFF | TGTGCCAGCAGTTTATACGGGGGGGCCTGGGGGCAGTTCTTC
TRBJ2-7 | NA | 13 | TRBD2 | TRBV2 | CAINWGGGYEQYF | TGTGCCATCAATTGGGGCGGGGGCTACGAGCAGTACTTC
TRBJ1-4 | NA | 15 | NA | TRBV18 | CASSPPTTTNEKLFF | TGTGCCAGCTCACCACCGACAACAACTAATGAAAAACTGTTTTTT
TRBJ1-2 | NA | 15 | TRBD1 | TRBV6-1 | CASSEVGTAVYGYTF | TGTGCCAGCAGTGAAGTAGGGACAGCAGTCTATGGCTACACCTTC
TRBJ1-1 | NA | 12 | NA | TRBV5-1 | CASRQGNTEAFF | TGCGCCAGCAGACAGGGGAACACTGAAGCTTTCTTT
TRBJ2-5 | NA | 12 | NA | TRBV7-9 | CASSLVVQEAYF | TGTGCCAGCAGCTTAGTTGTACAGGAAGCGTACTTC
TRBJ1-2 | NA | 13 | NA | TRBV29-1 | CSVDSGSLYGYTF | TGCAGCGTTGATTCGGGCAGTCTCTATGGCTACACCTTC
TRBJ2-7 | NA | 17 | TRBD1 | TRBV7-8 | CASSVEPPGRGTYEQYF | TGTGCCAGCAGCGTGGAACCTCCGGGCAGGGGGACGTACGAGCAGTACTTC
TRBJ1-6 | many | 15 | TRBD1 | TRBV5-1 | CASREEGTDNSPLHF | TGCGCCAGCAGGGAGGAGGGGACAGATAATTCACCCCTCCACTTT
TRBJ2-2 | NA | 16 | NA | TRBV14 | CASSPWGTDTTGELFF | TGTGCCAGCAGCCCTTGGGGAACGGACACCACCGGGGAGCTGTTTTTT
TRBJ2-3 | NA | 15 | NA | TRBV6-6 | CASSYTGSSTDTQYF | TGTGCCAGCAGTTATACAGGTTCTAGCACAGATACGCAGTATTTT
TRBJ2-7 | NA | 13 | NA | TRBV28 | CASSTGFSYEQYF | TGTGCCAGCAGCACAGGATTCTCCTACGAGCAGTACTTC
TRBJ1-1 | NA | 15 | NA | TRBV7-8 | CASSLDLSMNTEAFF | TGTGCCAGCAGCTTAGATTTATCGATGAACACTGAAGCTTTCTTT
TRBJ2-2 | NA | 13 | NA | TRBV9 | CASLSALGGELFF | TGTGCCAGCCTTAGCGCCCTGGGCGGGGAGCTGTTTTTT
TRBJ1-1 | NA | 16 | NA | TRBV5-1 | CASSHGRGAYNTEAFF | TGCGCCAGCAGCCACGGTAGGGGGGCGTATAACACTGAAGCTTTCTTT
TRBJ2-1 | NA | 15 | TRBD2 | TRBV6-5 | CASSYSGTSLGEQFF | TGTGCCAGCAGTTACTCCGGGACTAGCCTCGGTGAGCAGTTCTTC